Sequencing of this T cell receptor beta chain was carried out in a study of cytomegalovirus exposure and HLA in healthy donors. Study-wide results and caveats: Judged likely to be a sequencing artifact was a cluster of highly shared sequence variants. In an earlier analysis, about 87% or about 30%: the productive usage of most TCR beta V segments. Common viral pathogens seemed, in a later analysis, to connect with several of the most significant clusters.

With 60 Vbeta and 13 Jbeta primers, the PCR was carried out. Here immunoSEQ multiplex PCR was the method, and the copy in TCRdb shows in-frame clones only, minus some. The sample consists of roughly 67,000 clones, around 80% of them appearing once. A remark on this clone: The antigen is not known.

The sequenced material came from PBMCs. The TCR comes from a man aged 40-55 years in good health and CMV-seronegative.

The CDR3 spells CASSLGRRDTQYF. The CDR3 DNA reads as TGTGCCAGCAGCTTAGGCCGGCGGGATACGCAGTATTTT. The V and J genes are TRBV7-7 and TRBJ2-3, with no clear D. The CDR3 totals 13 residues. With 1 base removed from V and 6 bases from J, the gap between germline ends came to 8 bases. Germline-derived CDR1 and CDR2 are SSHAT and FNYEAQ (reference sequence).